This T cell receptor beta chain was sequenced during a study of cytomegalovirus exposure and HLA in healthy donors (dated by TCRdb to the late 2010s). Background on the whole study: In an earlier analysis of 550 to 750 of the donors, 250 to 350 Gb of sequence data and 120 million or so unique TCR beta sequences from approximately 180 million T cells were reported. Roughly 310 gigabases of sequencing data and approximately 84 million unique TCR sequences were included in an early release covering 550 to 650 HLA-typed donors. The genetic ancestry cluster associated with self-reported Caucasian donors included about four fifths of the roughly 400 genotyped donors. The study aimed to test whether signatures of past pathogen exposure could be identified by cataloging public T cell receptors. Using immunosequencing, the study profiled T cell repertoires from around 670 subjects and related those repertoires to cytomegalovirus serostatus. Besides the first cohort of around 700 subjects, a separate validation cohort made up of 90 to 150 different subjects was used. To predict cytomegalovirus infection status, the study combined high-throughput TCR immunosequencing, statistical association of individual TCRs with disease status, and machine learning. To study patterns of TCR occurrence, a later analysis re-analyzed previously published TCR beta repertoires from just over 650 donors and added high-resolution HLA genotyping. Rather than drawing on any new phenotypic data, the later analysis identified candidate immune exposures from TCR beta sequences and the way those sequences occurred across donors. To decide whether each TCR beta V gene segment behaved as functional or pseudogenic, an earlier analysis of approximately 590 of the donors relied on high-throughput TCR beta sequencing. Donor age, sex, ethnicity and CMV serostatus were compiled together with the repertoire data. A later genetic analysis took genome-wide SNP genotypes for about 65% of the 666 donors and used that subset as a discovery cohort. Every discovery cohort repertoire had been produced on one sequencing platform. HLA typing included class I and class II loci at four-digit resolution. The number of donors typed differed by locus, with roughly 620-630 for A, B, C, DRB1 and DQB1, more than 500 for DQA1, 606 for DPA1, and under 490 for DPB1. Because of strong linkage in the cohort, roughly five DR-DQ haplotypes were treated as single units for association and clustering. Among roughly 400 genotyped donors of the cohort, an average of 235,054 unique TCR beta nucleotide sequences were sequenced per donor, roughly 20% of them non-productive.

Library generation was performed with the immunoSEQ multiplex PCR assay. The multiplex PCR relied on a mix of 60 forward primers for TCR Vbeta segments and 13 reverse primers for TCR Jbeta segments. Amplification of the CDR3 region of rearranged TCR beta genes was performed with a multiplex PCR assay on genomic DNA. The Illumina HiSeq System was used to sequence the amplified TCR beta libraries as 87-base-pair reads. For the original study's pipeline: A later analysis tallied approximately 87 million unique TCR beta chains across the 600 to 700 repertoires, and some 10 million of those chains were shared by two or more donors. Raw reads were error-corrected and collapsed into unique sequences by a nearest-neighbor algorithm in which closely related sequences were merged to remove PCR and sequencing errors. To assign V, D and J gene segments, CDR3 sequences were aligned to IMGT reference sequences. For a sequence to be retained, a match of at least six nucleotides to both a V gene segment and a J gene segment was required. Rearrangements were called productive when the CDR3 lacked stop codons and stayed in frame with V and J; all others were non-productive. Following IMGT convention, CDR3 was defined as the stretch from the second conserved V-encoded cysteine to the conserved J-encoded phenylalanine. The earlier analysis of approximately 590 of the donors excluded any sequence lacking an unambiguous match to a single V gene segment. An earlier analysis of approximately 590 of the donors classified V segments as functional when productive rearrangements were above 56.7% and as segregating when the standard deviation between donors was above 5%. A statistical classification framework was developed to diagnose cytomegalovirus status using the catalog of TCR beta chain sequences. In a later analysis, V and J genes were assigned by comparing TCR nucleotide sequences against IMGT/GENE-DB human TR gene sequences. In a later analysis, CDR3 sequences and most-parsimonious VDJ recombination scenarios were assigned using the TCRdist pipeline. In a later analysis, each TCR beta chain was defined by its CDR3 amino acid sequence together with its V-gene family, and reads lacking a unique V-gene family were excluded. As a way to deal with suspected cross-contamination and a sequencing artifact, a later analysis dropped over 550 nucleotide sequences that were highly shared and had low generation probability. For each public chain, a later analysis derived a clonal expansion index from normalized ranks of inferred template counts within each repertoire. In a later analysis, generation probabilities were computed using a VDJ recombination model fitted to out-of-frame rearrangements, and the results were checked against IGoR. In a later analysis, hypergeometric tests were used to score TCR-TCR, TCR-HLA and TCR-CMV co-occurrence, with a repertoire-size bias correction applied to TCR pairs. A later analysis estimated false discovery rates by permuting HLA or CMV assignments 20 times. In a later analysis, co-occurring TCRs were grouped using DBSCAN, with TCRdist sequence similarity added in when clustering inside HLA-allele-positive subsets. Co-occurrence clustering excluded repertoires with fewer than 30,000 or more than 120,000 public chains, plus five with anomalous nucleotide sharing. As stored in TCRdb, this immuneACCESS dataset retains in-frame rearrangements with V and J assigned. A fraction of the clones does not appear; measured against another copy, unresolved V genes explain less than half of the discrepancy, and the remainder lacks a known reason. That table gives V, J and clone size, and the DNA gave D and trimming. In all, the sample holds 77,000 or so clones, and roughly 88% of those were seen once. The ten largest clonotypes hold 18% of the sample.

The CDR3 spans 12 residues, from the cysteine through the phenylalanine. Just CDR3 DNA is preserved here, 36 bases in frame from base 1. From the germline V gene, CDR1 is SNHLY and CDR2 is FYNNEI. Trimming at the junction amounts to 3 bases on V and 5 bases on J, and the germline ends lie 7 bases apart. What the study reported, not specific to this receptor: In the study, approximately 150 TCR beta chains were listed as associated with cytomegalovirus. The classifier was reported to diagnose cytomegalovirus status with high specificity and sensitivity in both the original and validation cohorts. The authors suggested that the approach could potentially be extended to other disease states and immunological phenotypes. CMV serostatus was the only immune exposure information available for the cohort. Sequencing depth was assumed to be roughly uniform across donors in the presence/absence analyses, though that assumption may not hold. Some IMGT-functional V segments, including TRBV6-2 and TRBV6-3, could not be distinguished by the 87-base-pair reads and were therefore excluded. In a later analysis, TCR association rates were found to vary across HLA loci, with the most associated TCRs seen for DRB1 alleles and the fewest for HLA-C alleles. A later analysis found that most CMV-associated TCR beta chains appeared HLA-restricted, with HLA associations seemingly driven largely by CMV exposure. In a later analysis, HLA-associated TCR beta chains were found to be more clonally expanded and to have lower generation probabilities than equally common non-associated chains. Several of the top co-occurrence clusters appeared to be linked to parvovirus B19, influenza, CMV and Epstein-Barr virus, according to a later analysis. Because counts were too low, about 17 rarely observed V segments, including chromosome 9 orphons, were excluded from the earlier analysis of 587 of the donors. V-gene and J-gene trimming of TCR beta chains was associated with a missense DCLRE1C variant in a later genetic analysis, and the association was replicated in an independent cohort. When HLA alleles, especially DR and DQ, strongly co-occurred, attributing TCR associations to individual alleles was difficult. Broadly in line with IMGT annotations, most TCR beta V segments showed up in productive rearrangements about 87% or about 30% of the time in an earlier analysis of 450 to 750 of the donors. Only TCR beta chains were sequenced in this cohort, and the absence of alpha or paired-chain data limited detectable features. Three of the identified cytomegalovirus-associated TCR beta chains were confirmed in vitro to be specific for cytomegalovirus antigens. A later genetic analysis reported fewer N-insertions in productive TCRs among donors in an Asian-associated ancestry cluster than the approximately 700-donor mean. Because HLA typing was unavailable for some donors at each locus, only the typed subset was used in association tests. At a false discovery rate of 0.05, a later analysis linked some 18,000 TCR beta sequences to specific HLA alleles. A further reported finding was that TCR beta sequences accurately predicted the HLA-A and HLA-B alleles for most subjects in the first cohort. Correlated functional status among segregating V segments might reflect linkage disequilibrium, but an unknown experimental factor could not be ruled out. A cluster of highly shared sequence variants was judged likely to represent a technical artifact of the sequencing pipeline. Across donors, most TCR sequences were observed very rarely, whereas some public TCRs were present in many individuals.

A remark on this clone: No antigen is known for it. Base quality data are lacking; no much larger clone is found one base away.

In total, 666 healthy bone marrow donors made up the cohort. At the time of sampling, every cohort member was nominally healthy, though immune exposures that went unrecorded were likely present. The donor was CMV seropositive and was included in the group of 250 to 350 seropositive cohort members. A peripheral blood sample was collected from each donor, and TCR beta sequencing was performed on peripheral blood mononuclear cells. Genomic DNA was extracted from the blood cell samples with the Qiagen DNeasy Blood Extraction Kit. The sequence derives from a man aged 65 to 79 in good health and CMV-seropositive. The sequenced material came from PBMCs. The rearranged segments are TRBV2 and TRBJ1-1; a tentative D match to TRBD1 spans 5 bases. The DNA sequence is TGTGCCAGCAGTGAGCGGGGGACTGAAGCTTTCTTT. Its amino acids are CASSERGTEAFF.